Listed here are 28 T cell receptor beta chains from one sample, sequenced in a study of T-cell memory formation after mild COVID-19. TCRdb reprocessed the 5' RACE reads via MiXCR and lists one record per CDR3 protein. This table holds roughly 340,000 distinct CDR3 sequences, about 15% found once. The sequenced sample consisted of PBMCs or a T cell subset sorted from them (not recorded which). These receptors originate from a man aged 18 to 35 who had mild COVID-19 (a few samples of this study predate the infection). Cell type and time point are not known.

This clonotype was detected ten times or more. The rearrangement links TRBV20-1 to TRBJ1-3, with D possibly matching TRBD1 (6 bases). This CDR3 is built from 14 residues. Germline V gene data show CDR1 as DFQATT and CDR2 as SNEGSKA (reference sequence). Trimming left V 3 bases short and J 8 bases short, with 17 bases between. The CDR3 here is CSASSSGGADTIYF. Here the CDR3 DNA reads TGCAGTGCTAGTTCGTCCGGGGGCGCGGACACCATATATTTT.

The rearrangement links TRBV27 to TRBJ2-6, with 8 positions matching TRBD1. Trimming cost V 2 bases and J 4 bases; bases outside gene matches: 7. The CDR3 is made up of 17 amino acids. Germline-derived CDR1 and CDR2 are MNHEY and SMNVEV (reference sequence). This CDR3 reads CASSLIQGAAGANVLTF. DNA of the CDR3: TGTGCCAGCAGTTTAATTCAGGGGGCGGCCGGGGCCAACGTCCTGACTTTC.

This clonotype occurred a few times. CDR3 bases: TGTGCCAGCACCATGGGTGGTGAGCAGTACTTC. It specifies CASTMGGEQYF. The chain recombines TRBV6-2 or TRBV6-3 with TRBJ2-7, with D unclear. The CDR3 consists of 11 residues. CDR1 and CDR2 (germline): MNHEY, SVGEGT. Trimming shortened V by 7 bases and J by 7 bases, and 11 bases separated the two germline ends.

This clonotype was recorded a few times. This sequence joins TRBV12-3 or TRBV12-4 and TRBJ1-5, with 7 positions matching TRBD1. Losses at the gene ends were 6 bases for V and 5 bases for J; bases not matched to a gene: 10. The CDR3 sequence is 15 residues long. Here the CDR3 reads CASRKETGRHQPQHF. The DNA of the CDR3 is TGTGCCAGCAGGAAAGAGACAGGGCGGCATCAGCCCCAGCATTTT.

This clonotype was seen a few times. J is TRBJ2-4 and V is TRBV7-9, with D unclear. The CDR3 has 15 amino acids. Trimming took off 5 bases at V and 2 bases at J, with 13 bases between the two ends. The germline CDR1 and CDR2 sequences are SEHNR and FQNEAQ (reference sequence). CDR3 in DNA: TGTGCCAGCAGCCGAGAGCGTGTGACCAAAAACATTCAGTACTTC. It yields the protein CASSRERVTKNIQYF. Combining the CDR3 with reference TRBV7-9 and TRBJ2-4 gives the whole variable domain DTGVSQNPRHKITKRGQNVTFRCDPISEHNRLYWYRQTLGQGPEFLTYFQNEAQLEKSRLLSDRFSAERPKGSFSTLEIQRTEQGDSAMYLCASSRERVTKNIQYFGAGTRLSVL.

The V gene is TRBV7-3, the J gene TRBJ2-3; 13 bases line up with TRBD2. The trim removed 4 bases at V and 1 base at J, leaving 2 bases unmatched. CDR3 length equals 16 residues. Germline CDR1 is SGHTA and CDR2 is FQGTGA. The chain's CDR3 is CASSYGLAGGTDTQYF. The CDR3 region has the DNA TGTGCCAGCAGCTACGGACTAGCGGGGGGCACAGATACGCAGTATTTT.

This clonotype was recorded at least ten times. V gene TRBV28 combines with J gene TRBJ2-2, with D unresolved. This CDR3 region has 12 residues. CDR1 is MDHEN, CDR2 SYDVKM, per germline. Trimming left V 4 bases short and J 3 bases short, with 3 bases between. The CDR3 DNA reads as TGTGCCAGCAGTTCCCACACCGGGGAGCTGTTTTTT. This gives the protein CASSSHTGELFF.

The genes are TRBV7-9 and TRBJ1-2; unclear D gene. V lost 0 bases and J lost 6, with 11 bases in between. The V gene's germline CDR1 is SEHNR and CDR2 FQNEAQ (reference sequence). This CDR3 region has 14 residues. CDR3 sequence: CASSLARAEDGYTF. The DNA of the CDR3 is TGTGCCAGCAGCTTAGCTCGGGCAGAGGATGGCTACACCTTC.

The chain links TRBV6-2 or TRBV6-3 to TRBJ1-1, with D tentatively TRBD1 (5 bases). Trimming removed 8 bases from V and 8 bases from J, with 12 bases in between. Germline lookup yields CDR1 MNHEY and CDR2 SVGEGT. The CDR3 runs to 11 residues. The CDR3 DNA reads as TGTGCCAGCGGGACGGGGAGAGAAGCTTTCTTT. Its translation: CASGTGREAFF.

The CDR3 here is CASSKPGLLPGETQYF. CDR3 in DNA: TGTGCCAGCAGCAAACCAGGCCTACTCCCAGGAGAGACCCAGTACTTC. This rearrangement joins TRBV6-2 or TRBV6-3 to TRBJ2-5; the D is unclear. CDR1 and CDR2 from the germline V gene are MNHEY and SVGEGT. Trimming stripped 6 bases from V and 4 bases from J, with 21 bases between. The CDR3 runs 16 residues.

The gene calls are TRBV11-2 and TRBJ2-5; 7 nucleotides align to TRBD2. Losses at the gene ends were 3 bases for V and 2 bases for J; bases not matched to a gene: 15. Germline loops: CDR1 SGHAT, CDR2 FQNNGV. The CDR3 has 18 amino acids. The CDR3 region is CASSLTTGGRLAQETQYF. For the CDR3, the DNA is TGTGCCAGCAGCTTGACGACGGGGGGTCGGTTAGCACAAGAGACCCAGTACTTC.

In the case of this clonotype: The junction departs from germline at one end; a sequencing error may be responsible. V is TRBV4-1 and J is TRBJ2-6, with TRBD1 as a possible D gene (6 bases). This CDR3 is 15 amino acids long. Germline-derived CDR1 and CDR2 are MGHRA and YSYEKL. CDR3 region: CSSTKTGSGANVLTF. The CDR3 DNA is TGCTCCAGCACGAAGACAGGATCTGGGGCCAACGTCCTGACTTTC.

The J gene is TRBJ1-6, the V gene TRBV7-8; the D is unclear. Trimming took 3 bases from V and 7 from J, leaving 10 bases between them. CDR3 size: 14 residues. In germline, CDR1 is SGHVS, CDR2 FQNEAQ. The DNA for the CDR3 is TGTGCCAGCAGCTTTGGCAGTCGGAATTCACCCCTCCACTTT. Its protein is CASSFGSRNSPLHF.

This clonotype was seen more than once but under ten times. The chain links TRBV20-1 to TRBJ2-5; TRBD2 agrees at 10 bases. The CDR3 is made up of 15 amino acids. In germline, CDR1 is DFQATT, CDR2 SNEGSKA (reference sequence). The ends lost 6 bases at V and 4 bases at J; junction bases unmatched: 11. In DNA form, the CDR3 reads TGCAGTGCAGGTCGCGCTAGCGGGGGAGGAGAGACCCAGTACTTC. It codes for CSAGRASGGGETQYF.

This clonotype has just a few counts. CDR3 amino acids: CASSSSDRGRVAFF. As DNA, the CDR3 is TGTGCCAGCTCATCCTCGGACAGGGGGCGGGTAGCTTTCTTT. This chain uses TRBV18 with TRBJ1-1; 11 nucleotides align to TRBD1. Germline lookup yields CDR1 KGHSH and CDR2 LQKENI. The CDR3 extends over 14 amino acids. Losses at the gene ends were 5 bases for V and 10 bases for J; bases not matched to a gene: 9.

This clonotype was seen a handful of times. This chain connects TRBV28 to TRBJ2-3, with D perhaps matching TRBD2 (6 bases). The germline V gene encodes CDR1 MDHEN and CDR2 SYDVKM. The CDR3 is made up of 15 amino acids. Trimming shortened V by 3 bases and J by 4 bases, and 14 bases separated the two germline ends. The CDR3 sequence: CASSLVGRLSDTQYF. As DNA, the CDR3 is TGTGCCAGCAGTTTGGTGGGGAGGCTATCAGATACGCAGTATTTT.

This clonotype was detected a few times. J is TRBJ1-1 and V is TRBV6-1; D may be TRBD1 (5 bases). The CDR3 covers 14 residues. Germline assignment: CDR1 MNHNS and CDR2 SASEGT. The V gene lost 1 base and the J gene lost 6 bases, with 12 bases spanning the gap. CDR3 in DNA: TGTGCCAGCAGTGAAGGACCAGGGTTCGCTGAAGCTTTCTTT. Protein product: CASSEGPGFAEAFF.

The chain uses TRBV5-1 and TRBJ1-1, with unresolved D. Germline V CDR1 and CDR2: SGHRS, YFSETQ. The length of the CDR3 is 14 residues. The ends were cut back, 0 bases at V and 3 bases at J, with 9 bases in the middle. The CDR3 DNA sequence: TGCGCCAGCAGCTTGGAGGGTTGGGACACTGAAGCTTTCTTT. Its protein is CASSLEGWDTEAFF.

There are a few counts of this clonotype. The chain carries TRBV9 and TRBJ1-5, with 7 nucleotides matching TRBD1. CDR3 length equals 13 residues. From germline, CDR1 is SGDLS and CDR2 YYNGEE. V lost 3 bases, J lost 11 bases, and 8 bases stayed unmatched. In DNA form, the CDR3 reads TGTGCCAGCAGCGCGGGACAGCAGTCGTCCCAGCATTTT. Amino acids: CASSAGQQSSQHF.

This clonotype was counted many times. The V call is TRBV30, the J call TRBJ2-4; 8 nucleotides line up with TRBD2. The CDR3 has 16 residues. The V segment lost 0 bases and the J segment 2 bases; nucleotides outside the gene matches: 6. Per germline, CDR1 GTSNPN and CDR2 SVGIG (reference sequence). CDR3 amino acids: CAWSVPGGASKNIQYF. The CDR3 nucleotides are TGTGCCTGGAGTGTCCCGGGGGGGGCGTCCAAAAACATTCAGTACTTC.

The V call is TRBV5-1, the J call TRBJ1-3; tentatively, D is TRBD1 (6 bases). From germline, CDR1 is SGHRS and CDR2 YFSETQ. The CDR3 has 15 amino acids. V lost 3 bases and J 0 bases, leaving 10 bases between the germline ends. This chain's CDR3 is CASSSQGNSGNTIYF. The CDR3 coding sequence is TGCGCCAGCAGCTCCCAGGGGAACTCTGGAAACACCATATATTTT. Based on the CDR3 plus reference TRBV5-1 and TRBJ1-3, the full variable domain is KAGVTQTPRYLIKTRGQQVTLSCSPISGHRSVSWYQQTPGQGLQFLFEYFSETQRNKGNFPGRFSGRQFSNSRSEMNVSTLELGDSALYLCASSSQGNSGNTIYFGEGSWLTVV.

This clonotype showed up many times. This chain links TRBV7-6 with TRBJ2-1, with 11 bases matching TRBD2. The germline CDR1 and CDR2 sequences are SGHVS and FNYEAQ. V trimming: 5 bases; J trimming: 3 bases; junction bases outside the gene matches: 12. The CDR3 runs to 18 residues. The CDR3 spells CASSPGVAGGRGYNEQFF. The CDR3 coding sequence is TGTGCCAGCAGCCCCGGAGTAGCGGGGGGGCGAGGCTACAATGAGCAGTTCTTC.

This clonotype was seen a handful of times. V usage is TRBV6-5 and J usage is TRBJ1-1, with D possibly being TRBD1 (5 bases). The germline V gene encodes CDR1 MNHEY and CDR2 SVGAGI. The CDR3 sequence is 14 residues long. Trimming cost V 2 bases and J 5 bases, with 12 bases left between them. The CDR3 region is CASSYRVQVTEAFF. CDR3 DNA: TGTGCCAGCAGTTACAGGGTACAGGTGACTGAAGCTTTCTTT.

V gene TRBV21-1 combines with J gene TRBJ1-5; no DNA check was done on the table's D call, TRBD1. TRBV21-1 is a documented pseudogene. The CDR3 is 13 amino acids. The CDR3 nucleotides are TGTGCCAGTGGGGCAGGGGGCCTTCCACCCCAGCATTTT. Protein sequence: CASGAGGLPPQHF.

The chain uses TRBV11-2 and TRBJ2-1; a weak D match, TRBD1 (5 bases). Germline V CDR1 and CDR2: SGHAT, FQNNGV. The CDR3 loop spans 13 amino acids. Between the trimmed V and J ends, which lost 4 bases and 5 bases, there was a span of 9 bases. The CDR3 DNA reads as TGTGCCAGCAGCTGGACATCAAACAATGAGCAGTTCTTC. As protein: CASSWTSNNEQFF.

There are a few counts of this clonotype. This chain connects TRBV4-3 to TRBJ2-5; D is perhaps TRBD1 (6 bases). In germline, CDR1 is LGHNA, CDR2 YSLEER. This CDR3 contains 17 residues. The V gene lost 1 base and the J gene lost 5 bases, with 20 bases spanning the gap. CDR3 nucleotide sequence: TGCGCCAGCAGCCAAGGGTGGGTGGCAGGGGCAGGCGAGACCCAGTACTTC. Residues: CASSQGWVAGAGETQYF.

On this clonotype: Sequence at one end of the junction differs from germline and may be a read error. This chain joins TRBV4-2 and TRBJ1-5; tentatively, D is TRBD1 (5 bases). The CDR3 consists of 16 residues. Germline V gives CDR1 LGHNA, CDR2 YNFKEQ. The CDR3 sequence is CASSPFLYGQNQPQHF. DNA of the CDR3: TGTGCCAGCAGCCCCTTCCTCTACGGACAAAATCAACCCCAGCATTTT.

This clonotype has more than one count but fewer than ten. This chain uses TRBV6-5 with TRBJ2-5; 9 nucleotides line up with TRBD2. The length of the CDR3 is 14 residues. Germline-derived CDR1 and CDR2 are MNHEY and SVGAGI. J gave up 5 bases and V 7 bases, and 8 bases lay outside the gene matches. CDR3 sequence: CASMNSLAGETQYF. In nucleotides, the CDR3 is TGTGCCAGCATGAACAGCCTAGCGGGGGAGACCCAGTACTTC.